The sequence of this T cell receptor (beta chain) was determined in a study of blood T cell repertoires in COVID-19. Measured with immunoSEQ multiplex PCR; TCRdb has only the in-frame clones, and not every one. The profile shows 70,000 to 95,000 clones, roughly 80% of them singletons. The J segment lost 3 bases and the V segment lost 1 base, leaving 3 bases of the junction unmatched. This CDR3 has 14 amino acids. Germline CDR1 reads KGHSH; CDR2 reads LQKENI. Sequenced material: peripheral blood. The source of this sequence is a woman between 65 and 79 years old with active or convalescent COVID-19. V gene TRBV18 combines with J gene TRBJ2-7; 7 nucleotides agree with TRBD2. The CDR3 DNA reads TGTGCCAGCTCACCACTTGGCGGGGGCTACGAGCAGTACTTC. Its protein is CASSPLGGGYEQYF.